This TCR beta chain was found in a study of CD8+CD57+ T cells in acquired aplastic anemia. The TCR beta profiling, which covered VDJ combination and CDR3 sequence, was carried out using genomic DNA as the template. TCRdb ran MiXCR on the reads and lists one entry per CDR3 protein. The sample holds more than 150,000 distinct CDR3 sequences, less than 60% seen once. Sequenced patients had shown CD8+CD57+ cell expansion by flow cytometry. CDR1 is ENHRY, CDR2 SYGVKD, per germline. This CDR3 spans 17 amino acids. V shed 3 bases and J 3 bases; nucleotides not matched to a gene: 11. The J gene is TRBJ2-5, the V gene TRBV10-3, with 9 nucleotides matching TRBD1. The receptor's source is a human donor with aplastic anemia. The specimen sequenced was sorted CD4+, CD8+, or CD8+CD57+ T cells (not recorded which) from PBMCs. The CDR3 DNA follows: TGTGCCATCAGTGATAGGGACAGGGCGGGTGAAAAAGAGACCCAGTACTTC. Residues: CAISDRDRAGEKETQYF.